The next 7 T cell receptor beta chains were all read from a single sample in a study of T cells in Graves' hyperthyroidism and ophthalmopathy. RNA transcripts were the template for amplifying TCR beta CDR3 regions. HTBI primers were used for first-round RT-PCR of the TCR CDR3. TCRdb analysed the multiplex PCR reads with MiXCR anew, one entry per CDR3 protein. This table holds 350,000 to 400,000 distinct CDR3 sequences, about 15% found once. Sequencing input: blood. The receptors here all came from a woman in her fifties or sixties with Graves' hyperthyroidism.

The chain joins TRBV11-2 to TRBJ2-7; D might be TRBD1 (6 bases). CDR3 length: 14 residues. The germline gives CDR1 SGHAT, CDR2 FQNNGV. V lost 2 bases and J lost 5, with 13 bases in between. CDR3 nucleotide sequence: TGTGCCAGCAGCTTACGGACAGAACCTGACGAGCAGTACTTC. Translated, it gives CASSLRTEPDEQYF.

Only a few counts were recorded for this clonotype. V and J are TRBV27 and TRBJ1-2; tentatively, D is TRBD1 (6 bases). CDR3 length: 17 residues. Trimming left V 4 bases short and J 8 bases short, with 26 bases between. The germline CDR1 and CDR2 sequences are MNHEY and SMNVEV (reference sequence). CDR3 loop: CASSSTGAELVARGYTF. In DNA, the CDR3 is TGTGCCAGCAGTTCGACAGGCGCCGAACTAGTCGCCAGGGGCTACACCTTC.

As regards this clonotype: A clone one base away is much larger, so this may be a read error. The gene calls are TRBV20-1 and TRBJ1-1; no firm D call. With 6 bases removed from V and 4 bases from J, the gap between germline ends came to 15 bases. Looked up from germline, CDR1 is DFQATT and CDR2 is SNEGSKA (reference sequence). The CDR3 has 13 amino acids. CDR3 nucleotide sequence: TGCAGTGCCAACCGGGCCCCGAGCACTGAAGCTTTCTTT. It encodes CSANRAPSTEAFF.

There are many counts of this clonotype. The chain links TRBV5-1 to TRBJ2-2; D is perhaps TRBD2 (6 bases). Trimming removed 3 bases at V and 1 base at J, with 10 bases between. The germline gives CDR1 SGHRS, CDR2 YFSETQ. This CDR3 has 15 amino acids. CDR3: CASSWSGVNTGELFF. The CDR3 bases are TGCGCCAGCAGCTGGTCGGGGGTGAACACCGGGGAGCTGTTTTTT.

This clonotype was detected only a few times. The chain recombines TRBV4-2 with TRBJ2-2; 12 bases are shared with TRBD2. Germline V CDR1 and CDR2: LGHNA, YNFKEQ. V shed 0 bases, J shed 6 bases, and the junction held 8 bases outside the gene matches. This CDR3 has 18 residues. This CDR3 reads CASSQDLKTSGSSGELFF. CDR3 nucleotide sequence: TGTGCCAGCAGCCAAGATCTGAAGACTAGCGGGAGTTCCGGGGAGCTGTTTTTT.

This clonotype was counted ten times or more. The chain joins TRBV12-3 or TRBV12-4 to TRBJ2-4, with no clear D. Trimming took 8 bases from V and 1 from J, leaving 3 bases between them. This CDR3 is built from 11 residues. CDR3 DNA sequence: TGTGCCAGCCGGGCCAAAAACATTCAGTACTTC. It translates to CASRAKNIQYF.

The chain has TRBV6-1 and TRBJ1-4; the D is unclear. The length of the CDR3 is 16 residues. Germline loops: CDR1 MNHNS, CDR2 SASEGT. V lost 1 base and J 0 bases, leaving 9 bases between the germline ends. The CDR3 sequence is CASSEEPGSTNEKLFF. The CDR3 DNA follows: TGTGCCAGCAGTGAAGAACCGGGTTCAACTAATGAAAAACTGTTTTTT.